The text below deals with one T cell receptor beta chain. The record originates from a study of OX40 agonist ivuxolimab in advanced cancers. Study background: Among those treated, three patients had partial responses, one with hepatocellular carcinoma and two with cutaneous melanoma.

Looked up from germline, CDR1 is SQVTM and CDR2 is ANQGSEA. With V trimmed by 4 bases and J by 2 bases, 5 bases remained unmatched. The CDR3 extends over 13 amino acids. Sequencing used immunoSEQ multiplex PCR; TCRdb keeps in-frame clones, though not all of them. In the table there are about 54,000 clones, around nine tenths of which are singletons. The specimen comprised CD4+ or CD8+ T cells sorted from blood, sampled in a trial of the OX40 agonist ivuxolimab. This chain uses TRBV29-1 with TRBJ2-7; TRBD2 aligns across 7 bases. The TCR comes from an adult with an advanced solid tumor such as melanoma, head and neck, liver or kidney cancer. CDR3 sequence reads: CSVVGGSAYEQYF. The CDR3 DNA is TGCAGCGTTGTGGGCGGGAGTGCCTACGAGCAGTACTTC.